The 29 T cell receptor beta chains reported below all come from one sample, sequenced in a study of blood T cell repertoires in COVID-19. The protocol was immunoSEQ multiplex PCR, while the TCRdb copy is restricted to in-frame clones and leaves out a portion. The sample yields some 250,000 clones, about four fifths seen once. The sequencing input was peripheral blood. These receptors all come from a woman of 80 years or more with COVID-19, enrolled during active disease.

The V gene is TRBV19, the J gene TRBJ2-2; 8 bases map to TRBD2. The length of the CDR3 is 14 residues. V shed 4 bases and J 4 bases; nucleotides not matched to a gene: 2. Germline V CDR1 and CDR2: LNHDA, SQIVND (reference sequence). As DNA, the CDR3 is TGTGCCAGTAGTAGCGGGGGGACCACCGGGGAGCTGTTTTTT. This gives the protein CASSSGGTTGELFF.

The chain carries TRBV15 and TRBJ2-1; the D gene is possibly TRBD1 (5 bases). Trimming cost V 1 base and J 7 bases, with 14 bases left between them. Germline loops: CDR1 LNHNV, CDR2 YYDKDF (reference sequence). This CDR3 region has 15 residues. DNA for the CDR3: TGTGCCACCAGCAGAGTCCTGTCAGGGTGGAATGAGCAGTTCTTC. The encoded protein is CATSRVLSGWNEQFF.

The J gene is TRBJ2-7, the V gene TRBV6-6; the match to TRBD1 covers 9 bases. V was pared by 2 bases and J by 6 bases, with 5 bases of the junction left unmatched. The CDR3 runs 14 residues. The germline CDR1 and CDR2 sequences are MNHNY and SVGAGI (reference sequence). The CDR3 is CASSYRQGESEQYF. The CDR3 bases are TGTGCCAGCAGTTACAGACAGGGGGAGTCCGAGCAGTACTTC.

The J gene is TRBJ1-5, the V gene TRBV10-3; D may be TRBD1 (6 bases). Germline CDR1 and CDR2: ENHRY and SYGVKD. The V end was cut by 10 bases, the J end by 6 bases, with 22 bases between. This CDR3 comprises 15 residues. The CDR3 reads CATRGATDGGQPQHF. Here the CDR3 DNA reads TGTGCCACCAGGGGAGCGACTGATGGTGGTCAGCCCCAGCATTTT.

V and J are TRBV5-1 and TRBJ1-1, with 8 bases identical to TRBD1. The CDR3 consists of 14 residues. CDR1 and CDR2 from the germline V gene are SGHRS and YFSETQ. Germline trimming cut 1 base from V and 3 bases from J; bases unmatched to any gene: 2. The CDR3: CASSLPQGDTEAFF. CDR3 nucleotide sequence: TGCGCCAGCAGCTTGCCACAGGGGGACACTGAAGCTTTCTTT.

This clone has only one observation. In DNA, the CDR3 is TGCAGCGTTGGGGACAGTTCCTACAATGAGCAGTTCTTC. This translates into CSVGDSSYNEQFF. The chain links TRBV29-1 to TRBJ2-1; 7 bases map to TRBD1. The CDR3 spans 13 residues. V lost 4 bases to trimming and J lost 1 base; unmatched junction nucleotides: 1. CDR1 and CDR2 from the germline V gene are SQVTM and ANQGSEA.

This clone was picked up a small number of times. This chain joins TRBV5-6 and TRBJ2-5; 8 nucleotides agree with TRBD1. Losses at the gene ends were 6 bases for V and 2 bases for J; bases not matched to a gene: 6. The CDR3 contains 14 residues. Germline-derived CDR1 and CDR2 are SGHDT and YYEEEE. CDR3: CASNTGGLQETQYF. Written as DNA, the CDR3 is TGTGCCAGCAACACAGGGGGACTTCAAGAGACCCAGTACTTC.

V gene TRBV6-4 combines with J gene TRBJ2-3, with 15 bases that match TRBD2. The germline V gene encodes CDR1 MRHNA and CDR2 SNTAGT. The CDR3 spans 19 residues. V lost 8 bases and J lost 0; bases outside the gene matches: 12. The CDR3 region has the DNA TGTGCCAGCGATACCACCCGGACTAGCGGGGGGGCCAGCACAGATACGCAGTATTTT. Its protein product is CASDTTRTSGGASTDTQYF.

This chain connects TRBV18 to TRBJ1-2, with 10 bases matching TRBD1. The CDR3 spans 17 residues. With V trimmed by 3 bases and J by 8 bases, 15 bases remained unmatched. Germline V gene data show CDR1 as KGHSH and CDR2 as LQKENI. The CDR3 loop reads CASSPSPGQGTYTGYTF. The CDR3 region has the DNA TGTGCCAGCTCACCCTCCCCGGGACAGGGGACGTACACAGGCTACACCTTC.

This sequence joins TRBV6-2 or TRBV6-3 and TRBJ1-2; no definite D call. Germline V lookup: CDR1 MNHEY, CDR2 SVGEGT. Trimming pared 4 bases from V and 4 bases from J, leaving 7 bases between. The CDR3 has 12 amino acids. The CDR3 DNA follows: TGTGCCAGCAGTTCAACGGGCTATGGCTACACCTTC. Protein product: CASSSTGYGYTF.

The J gene is TRBJ2-1, the V gene TRBV7-3; 7 positions match TRBD2. The CDR3 is 20 amino acids. CDR1 is SGHTA, CDR2 FQGTGA, per germline. V shed 6 bases and J 0 bases; nucleotides not matched to a gene: 20. The CDR3 region has the DNA TGTGCCAGCAGTAAAGGCGCTAGCGGTTCCTTCGGGAGCTCCTACAATGAGCAGTTCTTC. This gives the protein CASSKGASGSFGSSYNEQFF.

The V gene is TRBV7-2, the J gene TRBJ2-2, with unresolved D. This CDR3 has 14 amino acids. The germline CDR1 and CDR2 sequences are SGHTA and FQGNSA. Between the trimmed V and J ends, which lost 0 bases and 2 bases, there was a span of 4 bases. The CDR3 DNA sequence: TGTGCCAGCAGCTTAGCGCTAAACACCGGGGAGCTGTTTTTT. Amino acids: CASSLALNTGELFF. Full variable domain (remainder filled in from reference TRBV7-2 and TRBJ2-2): GAGVSQSPSNKVTEKGKDVELRCDPISGHTALYWYRQSLGQGLEFLIYFQGNSAPDKSGLPSDRFSAERTGGSVSTLTIQRTQQEDSAVYLCASSLALNTGELFFGEGSRLTVL.

The chain links TRBV5-1 to TRBJ1-3, with a possible D match to TRBD1 (5 bases). The V gene's germline CDR1 is SGHRS and CDR2 YFSETQ. The CDR3 is 14 amino acids. V gave up 3 bases and J gave up 3 bases, with 10 bases separating them. CDR3 sequence (DNA): TGCGCCAGCAGCTCTCCAGGGTTTGGAAACACCATATATTTT. Its translation is CASSSPGFGNTIYF.

This clone was seen once. The chain recombines TRBV7-2 with TRBJ2-7; 7 positions agree with TRBD1. The junction had 0 bases not matched to a gene; V was cut back by 1 base and J by 3 bases. CDR1 is SGHTA and CDR2 is FQGNSA in the germline V gene. This CDR3 has 13 amino acids. CDR3 in DNA: TGTGCCAGCAGCTTAGACAGGGGCTACGAGCAGTACTTC. It specifies CASSLDRGYEQYF.

The J gene is TRBJ1-4, the V gene TRBV30; D is possibly TRBD1 (5 bases). V lost 2 bases and J 5 bases, leaving 15 bases between the germline ends. There are 15 residues in the CDR3. Germline V gene data show CDR1 as GTSNPN and CDR2 as SVGIG (reference sequence). The CDR3: CAWSLYGGGNEKLFF. The CDR3, as DNA: TGTGCCTGGAGTCTCTACGGGGGGGGAAATGAAAAACTGTTTTTT.

This clone appeared once. The chain carries TRBV7-3 and TRBJ2-5; tentatively, D is TRBD1 (6 bases). Between the trimmed V and J ends, which lost 5 bases and 0 bases, there was a span of 13 bases. In germline, CDR1 is SGHTA, CDR2 FQGTGA. CDR3 length: 15 residues. CDR3 nucleotides: TGTGCCAGCAGCCCCCGTAGGGGGTACCAAGAGACCCAGTACTTC. Translation gives CASSPRRGYQETQYF.

This sequence joins TRBV5-4 and TRBJ2-1; 11 bases are a match to TRBD2. The germline gives CDR1 SGHNT, CDR2 YYREEE (reference sequence). CDR3 length: 15 residues. V dropped 0 bases and J dropped 7; count of bases not matched to a gene: 3. CDR3 residues: CASSLGLAGGNEQFF. CDR3 DNA sequence: TGTGCCAGCAGCTTGGGGCTAGCGGGGGGTAATGAGCAGTTCTTC.

This clone came up once. V is TRBV6-5 and J is TRBJ1-2; no clear D gene. This CDR3 region has 14 residues. CDR1 is MNHEY and CDR2 is SVGAGI in the germline V gene. The CDR3 region has the DNA TGTGCAGCGGGCGGCAAGGTGTTAGGGTATGGCTACACCTTC. This codes for CAAGGKVLGYGYTF.

This chain joins TRBV7-8 and TRBJ1-6; TRBD1 might be the D (5 bases). The V end lost 1 base, the J end lost 2 bases, and 9 bases lay between the germline ends. This CDR3 spans 16 amino acids. Germline V CDR1 and CDR2: SGHVS, FQNEAQ. The CDR3 DNA sequence: TGTGCCAGCAGCTTAGAGGGGAGGACCTATAATTCACCCCTCCACTTT. Protein: CASSLEGRTYNSPLHF.

The chain recombines TRBV6-2 or TRBV6-3 with TRBJ2-7; TRBD1 matches at 8 bases. The germline V gene encodes CDR1 MNHEY and CDR2 SVGEGT. Trimming removed 2 bases from V and 2 bases from J; junction bases left unmatched: 5. The CDR3 has 15 amino acids. DNA of the CDR3: TGTGCCAGCAGTTACGGCAGGGGGCCCACCTACGAGCAGTACTTC. Its protein product is CASSYGRGPTYEQYF.

The J gene is TRBJ2-4, the V gene TRBV5-1; D may be TRBD1 (5 bases). CDR1 is SGHRS and CDR2 is YFSETQ in the germline V gene. The ends were cut back, 0 bases at V and 6 bases at J, with 10 bases in the middle. The length of the CDR3 is 14 residues. The CDR3 coding sequence is TGCGCCAGCAGCTTGGAGGGGTTAGTAAACATTCAGTACTTC. This gives the protein CASSLEGLVNIQYF.

The chain has TRBV9 and TRBJ1-3; 8 bases agree with TRBD1. This CDR3 has 18 residues. Per germline, CDR1 SGDLS and CDR2 YYNGEE. The junction had 12 bases not matched to a gene; V was cut back by 4 bases and J by 0 bases. CDR3 DNA sequence: TGTGCCAGCAGCCTCACCCGACAGGGGCCCAGCTCTGGAAACACCATATATTTT. This translates into CASSLTRQGPSSGNTIYF.

This clone showed up just a few times. The genes are TRBV6-2 or TRBV6-3 and TRBJ2-7; no clear D. The CDR3 runs 13 residues. CDR1 is MNHEY and CDR2 is SVGEGT in the germline V gene. V was clipped by 2 bases and J by 2 bases, with 7 bases between them. CDR3: CASSYGGPYEQYF. The CDR3 DNA reads as TGTGCCAGCAGTTACGGCGGCCCCTACGAGCAGTACTTC.

The chain uses TRBV5-1 and TRBJ2-2; the D is unclear. Germline assignment: CDR1 SGHRS and CDR2 YFSETQ. The CDR3 sequence is 14 residues long. V was shortened by 0 bases and J by 1 base, with 4 bases between the two germline ends. CDR3: CASSLGGNTGELFF. CDR3 bases: TGCGCCAGCAGCTTGGGAGGGAACACCGGGGAGCTGTTTTTT.

This clone appeared a few times. The chain combines TRBV28 with TRBJ1-2, with 10 bases aligning to TRBD1. This CDR3 comprises 16 residues. Germline CDR1 and CDR2: MDHEN and SYDVKM. V dropped 7 bases and J dropped 6; count of bases not matched to a gene: 14. In DNA form, the CDR3 reads TGTGCCAGCACCCAATCTGGGACAGGGGACTTGGATGGCTACACCTTC. Translated: CASTQSGTGDLDGYTF.

This clone has more than one count but fewer than ten. V and J are TRBV6-2 or TRBV6-3 and TRBJ2-3; 9 bases line up with TRBD2. J was trimmed by 4 bases and V by 2 bases; bases with no gene match: 1. Germline V lookup: CDR1 MNHEY, CDR2 SVGEGT. The length of the CDR3 is 14 residues. The CDR3 DNA reads as TGTGCCAGCAGTTACGGCGGGAGGGCAGATACGCAGTATTTT. This translates into CASSYGGRADTQYF.

V and J are TRBV6-5 and TRBJ1-1, with TRBD1 matching over 7 bases. CDR1 is MNHEY and CDR2 is SVGAGI in the germline V gene. V lost 6 bases, J lost 4 bases, and 11 bases stayed unmatched. The CDR3 covers 15 residues. Here the CDR3 DNA reads TGTGCCAGCAGGGGGCGGACAGGTCGCGGCACTGAAGCTTTCTTT. It yields the protein CASRGRTGRGTEAFF.

The chain joins TRBV12-5 to TRBJ2-3, with TRBD2 as a possible D gene (6 bases). This CDR3 has 15 residues. The V gene's germline CDR1 is LGHNT and CDR2 FRNRAP. V was clipped by 1 base and J by 5 bases, with 13 bases between them. CDR3 amino acids: CASGLGTNSGDTQYF. For the CDR3, the DNA is TGTGCTAGTGGTTTGGGGACTAATAGTGGAGATACGCAGTATTTT.

The rearrangement joins TRBV24-1 to TRBJ2-2; 8 bases match TRBD1. J was trimmed by 4 bases and V by 6 bases; bases with no gene match: 12. CDR3 length equals 17 residues. Germline CDR1 reads KGHDR; CDR2 reads SFDVKD. The CDR3 spells CATSSSRGLGGTGELFF. The CDR3 DNA reads TGTGCCACCAGTTCCTCCAGGGGGCTTGGCGGCACCGGGGAGCTGTTTTTT.